Below, 10 T cell receptor beta chains from the same sample are listed, as sequenced in a study of OX40 agonist ivuxolimab in advanced cancers. Clones were read by immunoSEQ multiplex PCR, and TCRdb kept only the in-frame ones, dropping some. The sample yields about 21,000 clones, just under 85% seen once. The sequences come from CD4+ or CD8+ T cells sorted from blood, collected in a trial of the OX40 agonist ivuxolimab. Receptors were obtained from an adult with an advanced solid tumor such as melanoma, head and neck, liver or kidney cancer.

This rearrangement joins TRBV28 to TRBJ2-7; 11 nucleotides align to TRBD2. J gave up 0 bases and V 3 bases, and 4 bases lay outside the gene matches. Germline V gene data show CDR1 as MDHEN and CDR2 as SYDVKM. The CDR3 totals 16 residues. CDR3 amino acids: CASSLQGTSGSYEQYF. CDR3 nucleotide sequence: TGTGCCAGCAGTTTGCAAGGGACTAGCGGCTCCTACGAGCAGTACTTC.

The chain employs TRBV6-5 and TRBJ2-7; D assignment may be TRBD1 or TRBD2 (6 bases each). The length of the CDR3 is 14 residues. V lost 1 base and J lost 3, with 10 bases in between. Germline values: CDR1 MNHEY, CDR2 SVGAGI. The CDR3 region has the DNA TGTGCCAGCAGTTACTATGGGGGGCTCTACGAGCAGTACTTC. Its translation: CASSYYGGLYEQYF.

J is TRBJ2-2 and V is TRBV5-6; TRBD1 aligns across 9 bases. V gave up 0 bases and J gave up 6 bases; unmatched junction bases: 6. Germline V gives CDR1 SGHDT, CDR2 YYEEEE. This CDR3 contains 16 residues. In DNA, the CDR3 is TGTGCCAGCAGCTTGGAGTGGACAGGGGAGGCCGGGGAGCTGTTTTTT. It translates to CASSLEWTGEAGELFF.

Of note for this clone: The same CDR3 also results from other DNA sequences found in this sample. The chain recombines TRBV5-1 with TRBJ2-7; maybe TRBD1 (6 bases). Germline V lookup: CDR1 SGHRS, CDR2 YFSETQ. Trimming took 0 bases from V and 2 from J, leaving 9 bases between them. This CDR3 is built from 14 residues. The CDR3 region is CASSLGQGPYEQYF. DNA of the CDR3: TGCGCCAGCAGCTTGGGTCAGGGGCCCTACGAGCAGTACTTC.

The chain has TRBV7-6 and TRBJ2-7, with 8 bases aligning to TRBD1. Unmatched junction bases numbered 14, after V lost 3 bases and J lost 7 bases. The CDR3 is 16 residues long. Per germline, CDR1 SGHVS and CDR2 FNYEAQ. The CDR3 loop is CASSLSTGDPPDEQYF. The CDR3 nucleotides are TGTGCCAGCAGCTTGTCGACAGGGGACCCCCCAGATGAGCAGTACTTC. Combining the CDR3 with reference TRBV7-6 and TRBJ2-7 gives the whole variable domain GAGVSQSPRYKVTKRGQDVALRCDPISGHVSLYWYRQALGQGPEFLTYFNYEAQQDKSGLPNDRFSAERPEGSISTLTIQRTEQRDSAMYRCASSLSTGDPPDEQYFGPGTRLTVT.

The V call is TRBV5-4, the J call TRBJ2-7; no clear D gene. This CDR3 spans 13 amino acids. V shed 3 bases and J shed 0 bases, with 7 bases lying between them. Looked up from germline, CDR1 is SGHNT and CDR2 is YYREEE (reference sequence). CDR3: CASSYESSYEQYF. CDR3 nucleotides: TGTGCCAGCAGCTACGAAAGCTCCTACGAGCAGTACTTC.

The chain employs TRBV7-6 and TRBJ2-5, with TRBD1 matching 7 bases. V lost 2 bases and J lost 5; bases outside the gene matches: 20. This CDR3 contains 19 residues. The germline V gene has CDR1 SGHVS and CDR2 FNYEAQ. The CDR3 loop is CASSLPPGNRGRTRETQYF. The CDR3 coding sequence is TGTGCCAGCAGCTTACCCCCAGGAAACAGGGGCCGAACCCGGGAGACCCAGTACTTC.

This clone was observed a handful of times. The chain carries TRBV25-1 and TRBJ2-7, with 7 bases lining up with TRBD1. CDR1 is MGHDK, CDR2 SYGVNS, per germline. The CDR3 is made up of 15 amino acids. V shed 4 bases, J shed 4 bases, and the junction held 10 bases outside the gene matches. The CDR3 region is CASSGGRDRDYEQYF. CDR3 in DNA: TGTGCCAGCAGTGGGGGCCGGGACAGAGATTACGAGCAGTACTTC.

The rearrangement uses TRBV30 and TRBJ2-7, with D tentatively TRBD1 (5 bases). Germline CDR1 reads GTSNPN; CDR2 reads SVGIG (reference sequence). V was trimmed by 5 bases and J by 2 bases, leaving 10 bases between them. This CDR3 spans 12 amino acids. The CDR3 region is CAWGAVAYEQYF. DNA of the CDR3: TGTGCCTGGGGGGCAGTTGCCTACGAGCAGTACTTC.

The chain employs TRBV5-5 and TRBJ2-7; a possible D gene is TRBD2 (5 bases). The CDR3 covers 14 residues. Germline CDR1 is SGHKS and CDR2 is YYEKEE (reference sequence). V shed 1 base and J shed 2 bases, with 10 bases lying between them. The CDR3 sequence is CASSLRGNAYEQYF. The CDR3 region has the DNA TGTGCCAGCAGCTTGCGGGGAAACGCCTACGAGCAGTACTTC.